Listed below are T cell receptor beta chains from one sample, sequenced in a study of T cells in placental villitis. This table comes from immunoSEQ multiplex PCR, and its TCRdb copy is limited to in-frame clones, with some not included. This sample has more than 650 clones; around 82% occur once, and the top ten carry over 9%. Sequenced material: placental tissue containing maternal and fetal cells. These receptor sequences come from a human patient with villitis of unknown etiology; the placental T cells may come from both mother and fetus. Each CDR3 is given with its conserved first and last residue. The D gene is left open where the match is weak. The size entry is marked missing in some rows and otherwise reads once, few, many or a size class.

CDR3 DNA: TGTGCCAGCAGTCGGACAGGGGGCAGGTCCTATAATTCACCCCTCCACTTT
CDR3 protein: CASSRTGGRSYNSPLHF
V gene: TRBV27
D gene: TRBD1
J gene: TRBJ1-6
clone size: .

CDR3 DNA: TGCGCCAGCAGCCAAGCTCAGACAGGGAGAATCTATGGCTACACCTTC
CDR3 protein: CASSQAQTGRIYGYTF
V gene: TRBV4-1
D gene: TRBD1
J gene: TRBJ1-2
clone size: .

CDR3 DNA: TGTGCCAGCAGCCAAGGGTTTAGCTCTGGAAACACCATATATTTT
CDR3 protein: CASSQGFSSGNTIYF
V gene: TRBV4-2
D gene: .
J gene: TRBJ1-3
clone size: .

CDR3 DNA: TGTGCCAGCAGTTCCGACGAGCACTCTGGAAACACCATATATTTT
CDR3 protein: CASSSDEHSGNTIYF
V gene: TRBV7-9
D gene: .
J gene: TRBJ1-3
clone size: once

CDR3 DNA: TGTGCCAGCAGTTTAGCGGGAGGAGAGACCCAGTACTTC
CDR3 protein: CASSLAGGETQYF
V gene: TRBV12-3/TRBV12-4
D gene: .
J gene: TRBJ2-5
clone size: once

CDR3 DNA: TGTGCCAGCAGCCCTGACGGGGCGTTCTCCTACAATGAGCAGTTCTTC
CDR3 protein: CASSPDGAFSYNEQFF
V gene: TRBV27
D gene: .
J gene: TRBJ2-1
clone size: .

CDR3 DNA: TGTGCCAGCAGCAGGGACAGAAGTCAGCCCCAGCATTTT
CDR3 protein: CASSRDRSQPQHF
V gene: TRBV7-9
D gene: TRBD1
J gene: TRBJ1-5
clone size: .

CDR3 DNA: TGTGCCAGCAGTGGACCGGGACACGACCCAGACGAGCAGTACTTC
CDR3 protein: CASSGPGHDPDEQYF
V gene: TRBV25-1
D gene: .
J gene: TRBJ2-7
clone size: .

CDR3 DNA: TGCAGCGTTGAAGGCGGACAGGGAACAGATACGCAGTATTTT
CDR3 protein: CSVEGGQGTDTQYF
V gene: TRBV29-1
D gene: TRBD1
J gene: TRBJ2-3
clone size: .

CDR3 DNA: TGTGCCAGTAGTGCCGGACAGGGGGCTTGGCAGCCCCAGCATTTT
CDR3 protein: CASSAGQGAWQPQHF
V gene: TRBV19
D gene: TRBD1
J gene: TRBJ1-5
clone size: .

CDR3 DNA: TGCGCCAGCAGCGAAGCGGGCCTTGGGGGAAACACCATATATTTT
CDR3 protein: CASSEAGLGGNTIYF
V gene: TRBV10-1
D gene: .
J gene: TRBJ1-3
clone size: .

CDR3 DNA: TGCAGTGCTAGTAGCGGTGACACAGATACGCAGTATTTT
CDR3 protein: CSASSGDTDTQYF
V gene: TRBV20-1
D gene: .
J gene: TRBJ2-3
clone size: .

CDR3 DNA: TGTGCCAGCAGTTACACCGGGACAGGAGGAGATGGCTACACCTTC
CDR3 protein: CASSYTGTGGDGYTF
V gene: TRBV6-5
D gene: TRBD1
J gene: TRBJ1-2
clone size: .

CDR3 DNA: TGTGCCAGTAGTATCTCACCCGGCGGCTATGGCTACACCTTC
CDR3 protein: CASSISPGGYGYTF
V gene: TRBV19
D gene: .
J gene: TRBJ1-2
clone size: once

CDR3 DNA: TGTGCCATCAGTGATCGGGACGCCGGAGGGCAGTACTTC
CDR3 protein: CAISDRDAGGQYF
V gene: TRBV10-3
D gene: .
J gene: TRBJ2-7
clone size: once

CDR3 DNA: TGCGCAGCCAGGGGTGATAGCCATGAGCAGTTCTTC
CDR3 protein: CAARGDSHEQFF
V gene: TRBV19
D gene: .
J gene: TRBJ2-1
clone size: few

CDR3 DNA: TGTGCCAGCAGCGTAGAAGCCGAGACGAACACCGGGGAGCTGTTTTTT
CDR3 protein: CASSVEAETNTGELFF
V gene: TRBV9
D gene: .
J gene: TRBJ2-2
clone size: .

CDR3 DNA: TGTGCCAGCAGTTATTTGGGGATCGGGGCCAACGTCCTGACTTTC
CDR3 protein: CASSYLGIGANVLTF
V gene: TRBV6-2/TRBV6-3
D gene: .
J gene: TRBJ2-6
clone size: .

CDR3 DNA: TGTGCCAGCAGTTACAGCCGCGGGGGGCTGGGCGGGGAGCTGTTTTTT
CDR3 protein: CASSYSRGGLGGELFF
V gene: TRBV6-6
D gene: TRBD2
J gene: TRBJ2-2
clone size: .

CDR3 DNA: TGCGCCAGCAGCCGAGAAAGGAATAGCAATCAGCCCCAGCATTTT
CDR3 protein: CASSRERNSNQPQHF
V gene: TRBV4-1
D gene: .
J gene: TRBJ1-5
clone size: .

CDR3 DNA: TGTGCCAGCAGTTACACAGGGGGCCAGCCCCAGCATTTT
CDR3 protein: CASSYTGGQPQHF
V gene: TRBV6-5
D gene: TRBD1
J gene: TRBJ1-5
clone size: .

CDR3 DNA: TGTGCCAGCAGAAACGGGGGCACTGAAGCTTTCTTT
CDR3 protein: CASRNGGTEAFF
V gene: TRBV6-5
D gene: .
J gene: TRBJ1-1
clone size: .

CDR3 DNA: TGCAGCGTTGAACAGGGGGTTGGCTACACCTTC
CDR3 protein: CSVEQGVGYTF
V gene: TRBV29-1
D gene: TRBD1
J gene: TRBJ1-2
clone size: .

CDR3 DNA: TGTGCCAGCAGTCGGACAGCTGGAAACACCATATATTTT
CDR3 protein: CASSRTAGNTIYF
V gene: TRBV12-3/TRBV12-4
D gene: .
J gene: TRBJ1-3
clone size: .

CDR3 DNA: TGCAGCGCCAGCCGACAGGGAGGGGAAAAACTGTTTTTT
CDR3 protein: CSASRQGGEKLFF
V gene: TRBV29-1
D gene: TRBD1
J gene: TRBJ1-4
clone size: few

CDR3 DNA: TGCGCCAGCAGCCTCCTCACAGGAGCCGGAAACTATGGCTACACCTTC
CDR3 protein: CASSLLTGAGNYGYTF
V gene: TRBV4-3
D gene: .
J gene: TRBJ1-2
clone size: .

CDR3 DNA: TGTGCCAGCAGCTTGGATCGGAGCCGGCAGCCCCAGCATTTT
CDR3 protein: CASSLDRSRQPQHF
V gene: TRBV5-4
D gene: .
J gene: TRBJ1-5
clone size: few

CDR3 DNA: TGTGCCAGCAGCGCGTACAATGAGCAGTTCTTC
CDR3 protein: CASSAYNEQFF
V gene: TRBV12-3/TRBV12-4
D gene: .
J gene: TRBJ2-1
clone size: .

CDR3 DNA: TGTGCCAGCAGCTCGAGCGCAGGGTTTCTTGGCTACACCTTC
CDR3 protein: CASSSSAGFLGYTF
V gene: TRBV7-9
D gene: .
J gene: TRBJ1-2
clone size: .

CDR3 DNA: TGTGCCAGCAGCCACTGCGCCCCCCCGGGACCGATGAACACTGAAGCTTTCTTT
CDR3 protein: CASSHCAPPGPMNTEAFF
V gene: TRBV3-1/TRBV3-2
D gene: .
J gene: TRBJ1-1
clone size: .

CDR3 DNA: TGTGCCAGCAGCTTATCACAGGGGGTTAACTATGGCTACACCTTC
CDR3 protein: CASSLSQGVNYGYTF
V gene: TRBV7-2
D gene: TRBD1
J gene: TRBJ1-2
clone size: .

CDR3 DNA: TGTGCCAGCAGCAAAAACATCAACCCCTCTGGAAACACCGTATATTTT
CDR3 protein: CASSKNINPSGNTVYF
V gene: TRBV7-6
D gene: .
J gene: TRBJ1-3
clone size: .

CDR3 DNA: TGTGCCAGCAGTCAGGGACAGGGAGACACAGATACGCAGTATTTT
CDR3 protein: CASSQGQGDTDTQYF
V gene: TRBV6-2/TRBV6-3
D gene: TRBD1
J gene: TRBJ2-3
clone size: .

CDR3 DNA: TGTGCCAGCAGTTATAGCGGGAGGAGGGATACGCAGTATTTT
CDR3 protein: CASSYSGRRDTQYF
V gene: TRBV6-5
D gene: TRBD2
J gene: TRBJ2-3
clone size: .

CDR3 DNA: TGTGCCAGCAGCTTACCGCGACAGGGCACAGATACGCAGTATTTT
CDR3 protein: CASSLPRQGTDTQYF
V gene: TRBV13
D gene: .
J gene: TRBJ2-3
clone size: .

CDR3 DNA: TGTGCCAGCAGTAACACACCGAACACTGAAGCTTTCTTT
CDR3 protein: CASSNTPNTEAFF
V gene: TRBV6-5
D gene: .
J gene: TRBJ1-1
clone size: .

CDR3 DNA: TGTGCCAGTAGTTTCGGGGGGGGCACTGAAGCTTTCTTT
CDR3 protein: CASSFGGGTEAFF
V gene: TRBV19
D gene: .
J gene: TRBJ1-1
clone size: .

CDR3 DNA: TGTGCCAGTAGTATGGCACAGGGGGCCACTGAAGCTTTCTTT
CDR3 protein: CASSMAQGATEAFF
V gene: TRBV19
D gene: TRBD1
J gene: TRBJ1-1
clone size: few

CDR3 DNA: TGTGCCAGCAGTTACTTGGCAGTGGGCGCCGGGGAGCTGTTTTTT
CDR3 protein: CASSYLAVGAGELFF
V gene: TRBV6-6
D gene: .
J gene: TRBJ2-2
clone size: .

CDR3 DNA: TGTGCCACAAGCAGGGGGCTTGCCACTGAAGCTTTCTTT
CDR3 protein: CATSRGLATEAFF
V gene: TRBV19
D gene: TRBD1
J gene: TRBJ1-1
clone size: .

CDR3 DNA: TGTGCCAGCAGCCTTAGCGGGGGTACTAGCACAGATACGCAGTATTTT
CDR3 protein: CASSLSGGTSTDTQYF
V gene: TRBV3-1/TRBV3-2
D gene: TRBD2
J gene: TRBJ2-3
clone size: once

CDR3 DNA: TGTGCCAGCAGCTTGGCGGTCGAGCAGTACTTC
CDR3 protein: CASSLAVEQYF
V gene: TRBV5-6
D gene: .
J gene: TRBJ2-7
clone size: .

CDR3 DNA: TGTGCCAGCAGCGGGACTCCCGACCAGGAGACCCAGTACTTC
CDR3 protein: CASSGTPDQETQYF
V gene: TRBV6-2/TRBV6-3
D gene: .
J gene: TRBJ2-5
clone size: .

CDR3 DNA: TGTGCCAGCAGCCAAGTTATGGGGGCGGGGAATGAGCAGTTCTTC
CDR3 protein: CASSQVMGAGNEQFF
V gene: TRBV4-2
D gene: .
J gene: TRBJ2-1
clone size: few

CDR3 DNA: TGTGCCAGTAGTTCCGACGAACGGGGCACAGATACGCAGTATTTT
CDR3 protein: CASSSDERGTDTQYF
V gene: TRBV19
D gene: .
J gene: TRBJ2-3
clone size: .

CDR3 DNA: TGTGCCAGCAGTGAAGTTTTAGCGGGGAGCACAGATACGCAGTATTTT
CDR3 protein: CASSEVLAGSTDTQYF
V gene: TRBV2
D gene: TRBD2
J gene: TRBJ2-3
clone size: .

CDR3 DNA: TGTGCTAGTGGTTTGCCCGCTCAGCCCCAGCATTTT
CDR3 protein: CASGLPAQPQHF
V gene: TRBV12-5
D gene: .
J gene: TRBJ1-5
clone size: .